The clone carrying this TCR beta chain has only one observation. In germline, CDR1 is SGHDT, CDR2 YYEEEE. CDR3 size: 13 residues. The V end was cut by 0 bases, the J end by 9 bases, with 12 bases between. The data were obtained in a study of blood T cell repertoires in COVID-19. TCRdb's copy holds only in-frame clones and misses some; the assay was immunoSEQ multiplex PCR. The data hold some 250,000 clones, with roughly 85% observed a single time. Sequenced material: PBMCs or T cells enriched from blood (not recorded which). The receptor was derived from a woman aged 45-65 years who had recovered from COVID-19. The chain has TRBV5-6 and TRBJ1-2; the D is unclear. CDR3 nucleotide sequence: TGTGCCAGCAGCTTGGGTCGGCAGGAACGCTACACCTTC. It translates to CASSLGRQERYTF.